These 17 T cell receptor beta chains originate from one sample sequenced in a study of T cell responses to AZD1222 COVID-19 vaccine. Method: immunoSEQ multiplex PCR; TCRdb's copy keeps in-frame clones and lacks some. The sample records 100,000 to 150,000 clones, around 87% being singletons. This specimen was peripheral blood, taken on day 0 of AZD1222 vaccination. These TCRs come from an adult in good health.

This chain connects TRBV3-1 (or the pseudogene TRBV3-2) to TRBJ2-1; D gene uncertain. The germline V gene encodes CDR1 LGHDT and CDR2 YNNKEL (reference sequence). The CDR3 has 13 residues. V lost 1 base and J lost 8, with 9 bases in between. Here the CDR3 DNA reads TGTGCCAGCAGCCAAGGCCCCTGGGATGAGCAGTTCTTC. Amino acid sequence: CASSQGPWDEQFF.

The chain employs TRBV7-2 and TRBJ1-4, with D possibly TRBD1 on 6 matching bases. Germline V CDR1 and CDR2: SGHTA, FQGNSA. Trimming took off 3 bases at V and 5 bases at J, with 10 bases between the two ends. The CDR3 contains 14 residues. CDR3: CASSFQGGNEKLFF. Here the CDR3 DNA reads TGTGCCAGCAGCTTTCAAGGGGGAAATGAAAAACTGTTTTTT.

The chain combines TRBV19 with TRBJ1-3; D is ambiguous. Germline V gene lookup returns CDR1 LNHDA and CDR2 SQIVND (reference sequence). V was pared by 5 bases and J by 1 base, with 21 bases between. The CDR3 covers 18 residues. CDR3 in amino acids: CASSFPSRLLGSGNTIYF. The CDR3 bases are TGTGCCAGTAGTTTCCCAAGCAGACTCCTTGGGTCTGGAAACACCATATATTTT.

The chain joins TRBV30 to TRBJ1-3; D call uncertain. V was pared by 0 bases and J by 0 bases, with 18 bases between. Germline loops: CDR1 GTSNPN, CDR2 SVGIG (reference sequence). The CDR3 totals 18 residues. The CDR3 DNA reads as TGTGCCTGGAGTGTATATGGGCCGGGAGGCGGCTCTGGAAACACCATATATTTT. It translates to CAWSVYGPGGGSGNTIYF.

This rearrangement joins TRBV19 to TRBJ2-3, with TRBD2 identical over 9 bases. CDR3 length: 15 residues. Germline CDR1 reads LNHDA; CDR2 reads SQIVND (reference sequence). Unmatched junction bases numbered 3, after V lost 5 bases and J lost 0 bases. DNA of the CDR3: TGTGCCAGTAGTCGACTAGCGGCTAGCACAGATACGCAGTATTTT. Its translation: CASSRLAASTDTQYF. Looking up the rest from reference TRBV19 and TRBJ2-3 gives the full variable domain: DGGITQSPKYLFRKEGQNVTLSCEQNLNHDAMYWYRQDPGQGLRLIYYSQIVNDFQKGDIAEGYSVSREKKESFPLTVTSAQKNPTAFYLCASSRLAASTDTQYFGPGTRLTVL.

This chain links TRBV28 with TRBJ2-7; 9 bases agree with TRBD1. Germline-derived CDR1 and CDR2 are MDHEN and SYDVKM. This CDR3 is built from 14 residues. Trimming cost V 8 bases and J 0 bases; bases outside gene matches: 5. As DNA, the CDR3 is TGTGCCAGCCGGGACAGGGTTCCCTCCTACGAGCAGTACTTC. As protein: CASRDRVPSYEQYF.

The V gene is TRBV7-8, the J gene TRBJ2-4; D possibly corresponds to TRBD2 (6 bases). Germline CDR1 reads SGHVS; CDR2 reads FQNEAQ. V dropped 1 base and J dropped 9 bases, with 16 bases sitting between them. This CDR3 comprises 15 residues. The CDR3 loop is CASSLDAGQRSIQYF. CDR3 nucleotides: TGTGCCAGCAGCTTAGATGCGGGGCAGAGGAGCATTCAGTACTTC.

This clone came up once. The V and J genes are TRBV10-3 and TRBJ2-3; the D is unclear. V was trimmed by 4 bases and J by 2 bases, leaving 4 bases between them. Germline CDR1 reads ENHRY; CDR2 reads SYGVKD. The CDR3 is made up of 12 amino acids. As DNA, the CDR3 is TGTGCCATCAGTGCGAACACAGATACGCAGTATTTT. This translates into CAISANTDTQYF.

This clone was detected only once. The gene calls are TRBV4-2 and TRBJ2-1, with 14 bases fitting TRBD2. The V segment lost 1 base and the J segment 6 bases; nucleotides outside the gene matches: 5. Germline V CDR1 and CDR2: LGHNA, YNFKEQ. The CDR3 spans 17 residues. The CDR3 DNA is TGTGCCAGCAGCCAAGCCCTCGGGACTAGCGGGGGCAATGAGCAGTTCTTC. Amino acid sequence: CASSQALGTSGGNEQFF.

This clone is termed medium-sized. The CDR3 reads CASSFLDSLEQYF. Here the CDR3 DNA reads TGTGCCAGCAGCTTTTTGGACAGCTTAGAGCAGTACTTC. This chain uses TRBV5-6 with TRBJ2-7; possibly TRBD1 for D (6 bases). The germline V gene has CDR1 SGHDT and CDR2 YYEEEE. The CDR3 contains 13 residues. Trimming left V 2 bases short and J 7 bases short, with 13 bases between. The variable domain in full, completed from reference TRBV5-6 and TRBJ2-7, reads DAGVTQSPTHLIKTRGQQVTLRCSPKSGHDTVSWYQQALGQGPQFIFQYYEEEERQRGNFPDRFSGHQFPNYSSELNVNALLLGDSALYLCASSFLDSLEQYFGPGTRLTVT.

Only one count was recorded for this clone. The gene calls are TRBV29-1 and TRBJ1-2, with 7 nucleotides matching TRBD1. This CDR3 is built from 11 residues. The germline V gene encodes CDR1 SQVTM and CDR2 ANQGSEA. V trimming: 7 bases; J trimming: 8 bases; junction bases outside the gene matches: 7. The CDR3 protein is CSASDRDGYTF. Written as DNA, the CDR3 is TGCAGCGCTTCTGACAGGGACGGCTACACCTTC.

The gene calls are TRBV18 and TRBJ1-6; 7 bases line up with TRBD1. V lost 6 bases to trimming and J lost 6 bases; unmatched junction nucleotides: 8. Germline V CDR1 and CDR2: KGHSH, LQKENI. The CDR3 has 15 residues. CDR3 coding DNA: TGTGCCAGCTCCCTTGGACAGGCGGGTAATTCACCCCTCCACTTT. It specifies CASSLGQAGNSPLHF.

The CDR3 spells CASSVSGTYNTEAFF. In DNA, the CDR3 is TGCGCCAGCAGCGTTTCCGGGACATATAACACTGAAGCTTTCTTT. V usage is TRBV5-1 and J usage is TRBJ1-1, with D possibly matching TRBD1 (6 bases). The germline CDR1 and CDR2 sequences are SGHRS and YFSETQ. The CDR3 spans 15 residues. V dropped 4 bases and J dropped 2 bases, with 15 bases sitting between them.

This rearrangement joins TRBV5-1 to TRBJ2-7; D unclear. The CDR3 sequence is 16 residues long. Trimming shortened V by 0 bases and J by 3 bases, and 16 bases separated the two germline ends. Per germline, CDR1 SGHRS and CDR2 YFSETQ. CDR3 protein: CASSLAGGNNDYEQYF. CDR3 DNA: TGCGCCAGCAGCTTGGCGGGTGGGAACAATGACTACGAGCAGTACTTC. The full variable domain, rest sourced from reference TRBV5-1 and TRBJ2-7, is KAGVTQTPRYLIKTRGQQVTLSCSPISGHRSVSWYQQTPGQGLQFLFEYFSETQRNKGNFPGRFSGRQFSNSRSEMNVSTLELGDSALYLCASSLAGGNNDYEQYFGPGTRLTVT.

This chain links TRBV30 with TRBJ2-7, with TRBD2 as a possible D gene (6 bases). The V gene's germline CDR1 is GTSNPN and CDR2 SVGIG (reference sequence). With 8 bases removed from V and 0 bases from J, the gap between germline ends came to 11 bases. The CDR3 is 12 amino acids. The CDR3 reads CARAGSSYEQYF. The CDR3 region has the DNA TGTGCCCGGGCGGGGAGCTCCTACGAGCAGTACTTC. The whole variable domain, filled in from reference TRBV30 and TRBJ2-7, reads SQTIHQWPATLVQPVGSPLSLECTVEGTSNPNLYWYRQAAGRGLQLLFYSVGIGQISSEVPQNLSASRPQDRQFILSSKKLLLSDSGFYLCARAGSSYEQYFGPGTRLTVT.

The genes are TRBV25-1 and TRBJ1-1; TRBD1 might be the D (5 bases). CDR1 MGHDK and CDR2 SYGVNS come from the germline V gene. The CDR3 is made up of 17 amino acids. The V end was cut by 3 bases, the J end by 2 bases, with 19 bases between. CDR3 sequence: CASSEGVWGRGNTEAFF. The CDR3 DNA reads TGTGCCAGCAGTGAGGGTGTATGGGGAAGGGGAAACACTGAAGCTTTCTTT.

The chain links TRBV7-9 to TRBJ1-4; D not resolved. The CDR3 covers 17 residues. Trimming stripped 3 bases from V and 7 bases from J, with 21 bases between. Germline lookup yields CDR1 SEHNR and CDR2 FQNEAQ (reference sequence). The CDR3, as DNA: TGTGCCAGCAGCTTCGGGATGTCCTCTTGGTTCATTGAAAAACTGTTTTTT. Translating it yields CASSFGMSSWFIEKLFF.